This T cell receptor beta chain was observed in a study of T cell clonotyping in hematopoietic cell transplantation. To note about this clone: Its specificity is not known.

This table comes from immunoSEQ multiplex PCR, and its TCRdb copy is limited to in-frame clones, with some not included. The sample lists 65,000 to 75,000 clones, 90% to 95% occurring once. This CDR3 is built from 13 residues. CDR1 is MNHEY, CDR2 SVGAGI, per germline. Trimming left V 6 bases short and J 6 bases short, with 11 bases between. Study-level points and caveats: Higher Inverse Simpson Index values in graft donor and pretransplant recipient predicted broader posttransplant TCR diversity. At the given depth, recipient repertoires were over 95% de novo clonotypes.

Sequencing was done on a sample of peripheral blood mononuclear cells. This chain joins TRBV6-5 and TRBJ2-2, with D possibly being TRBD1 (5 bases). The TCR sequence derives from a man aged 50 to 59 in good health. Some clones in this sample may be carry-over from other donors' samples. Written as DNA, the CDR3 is TGTGCCAGCAGAAGGACATTTTCCGGGGAGCTGTTTTTT. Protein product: CASRRTFSGELFF.